Below are 15 T cell receptor beta chains sequenced from a single sample in a study of blood T cell repertoires in COVID-19. Clones were read by immunoSEQ multiplex PCR, and TCRdb kept only the in-frame ones, dropping some. The sample lists 25,000 to 30,000 clones, around 94% occurring once. Material: peripheral blood. These receptors all stem from a woman in her seventies with COVID-19, enrolled during active disease.

The CDR3 spells CASSLRQGDEQFF. CDR3 nucleotides: TGTGCCAGCAGCCTGCGACAGGGTGATGAGCAGTTCTTC. V usage is TRBV7-3 and J usage is TRBJ2-1, with 7 bases matching TRBD1. V dropped 5 bases and J dropped 8; count of bases not matched to a gene: 6. This CDR3 has 13 residues. The germline CDR1 and CDR2 sequences are SGHTA and FQGTGA.

The J gene is TRBJ2-3, the V gene TRBV6-5; 7 nucleotides agree with TRBD2. Germline V lookup: CDR1 MNHEY, CDR2 SVGAGI. Unmatched junction bases numbered 6, after V lost 2 bases and J lost 10 bases. The CDR3 is 13 amino acids. In DNA form, the CDR3 reads TGTGCCAGCAGTTACCCGGGGGGTTGGGCGCAGTATTTT. Translating gives CASSYPGGWAQYF.

The chain links TRBV7-3 to TRBJ2-2; maybe TRBD1 (6 bases). V was shortened by 0 bases and J by 5 bases, with 16 bases between the two germline ends. The CDR3 is 17 residues long. Looked up from germline, CDR1 is SGHTA and CDR2 is FQGTGA. CDR3 DNA sequence: TGTGCCAGCAGCTTAACGCCGACAGGTCGTGGAACCGGGGAGCTGTTTTTT. The encoded protein is CASSLTPTGRGTGELFF. The full variable domain, completed using reference TRBV7-3 and TRBJ2-2, is GAGVSQTPSNKVTEKGKYVELRCDPISGHTALYWYRQSLGQGPEFLIYFQGTGAADDSGLPNDRFFAVRPEGSVSTLKIQRTERGDSAVYLCASSLTPTGRGTGELFFGEGSRLTVL.

This clone was seen a few times. The chain has TRBV9 and TRBJ1-3; D gene unclear. The CDR3 is 15 amino acids. Per the germline V gene, CDR1 is SGDLS and CDR2 is YYNGEE. Trimming cost V 0 bases and J 0 bases, with 7 bases left between them. This CDR3 reads CASSVADNSGNTIYF. CDR3 DNA sequence: TGTGCCAGCAGCGTAGCAGACAACTCTGGAAACACCATATATTTT.

The chain links TRBV5-5 to TRBJ2-1, with D perhaps TRBD1 (6 bases). Trimming removed 4 bases from V and 9 bases from J, with 14 bases in between. This CDR3 has 13 amino acids. Germline V gene data show CDR1 as SGHKS and CDR2 as YYEKEE (reference sequence). The CDR3 DNA reads TGTGCCAGCAGCGGCGGACAGTACGGTGAGCAGTTCTTC. Amino acid sequence: CASSGGQYGEQFF. Full variable domain (remainder filled in from reference TRBV5-5 and TRBJ2-1): DAGVTQSPTHLIKTRGQQVTLRCSPISGHKSVSWYQQVLGQGPQFIFQYYEKEERGRGNFPDRFSARQFPNYSSELNVNALLLGDSALYLCASSGGQYGEQFFGPGTRLTVL.

CDR3 residues: CAIAKLGLARYNEQFF. The DNA of the CDR3 is TGTGCCATTGCGAAACTGGGACTAGCGCGGTACAATGAGCAGTTCTTC. The V gene is TRBV28, the J gene TRBJ2-1; TRBD2 matches 10 bases. The germline gives CDR1 MDHEN, CDR2 SYDVKM. CDR3 length: 16 residues. With 10 bases clipped from V and 4 bases from J, the junction kept 13 bases outside the gene matches.

The DNA of the CDR3 is TGTGCCATCAGTGAGTGGGGGACAGGGGGCGGCACAGATACGCAGTATTTT. Translated, it gives CAISEWGTGGGTDTQYF. V gene TRBV10-3 combines with J gene TRBJ2-3; 12 bases are a match to TRBD1. J lost 1 base, V lost 1 base, and 3 bases had no gene match. There are 17 residues in the CDR3. Germline V gives CDR1 ENHRY, CDR2 SYGVKD.

The gene calls are TRBV14 and TRBJ2-6; D is ambiguous. This CDR3 spans 13 amino acids. The germline gives CDR1 SGHDN, CDR2 FVKESK. V lost 3 bases to trimming and J lost 6 bases, with 6 bases between them. In DNA form, the CDR3 reads TGTGCCAGCAGCCACCGTCCGGCCAACGTCCTGACTTTC. This sequence encodes CASSHRPANVLTF.

The V and J genes are TRBV28 and TRBJ2-7; D unclear. The CDR3 loop spans 13 amino acids. The germline gives CDR1 MDHEN, CDR2 SYDVKM. The germline V and J ends were trimmed by 4 bases and 6 bases, with 13 bases remaining between them. CDR3 residues: CASSYPPLREQYF. CDR3 nucleotides: TGTGCCAGCAGTTACCCCCCATTGCGCGAGCAGTACTTC.

The chain joins TRBV6-2 or TRBV6-3 to TRBJ2-3, with 7 bases matching TRBD1. The CDR3 spans 16 residues. With 6 bases clipped from V and 1 base from J, the junction kept 10 bases outside the gene matches. Germline values: CDR1 MNHEY, CDR2 SVGEGT. CDR3 nucleotides: TGTGCCAGCAGCCCTAGACAGGGATGGGGCACAGATACGCAGTATTTT. Translated: CASSPRQGWGTDTQYF.

The chain recombines TRBV4-2 with TRBJ2-7, with 13 bases that match TRBD2. Germline loops: CDR1 LGHNA, CDR2 YNFKEQ. Unmatched junction bases numbered 7, after V lost 7 bases and J lost 7 bases. This CDR3 is 14 amino acids long. The DNA for the CDR3 is TGTGCCAGCACTCTACTAGCGGGAGGGTCTGAGCAGTACTTC. Amino acid sequence: CASTLLAGGSEQYF.

This sequence joins TRBV7-9 and TRBJ2-3; TRBD2 is a possible D gene (6 bases). The CDR3 length is 17 residues. V lost 5 bases to trimming and J lost 2 bases, with 20 bases between them. The V gene's germline CDR1 is SEHNR and CDR2 FQNEAQ (reference sequence). The CDR3: CASSPQAGLQFTDTQYF. Written as DNA, the CDR3 is TGTGCCAGCAGCCCCCAGGCGGGATTGCAGTTCACAGATACGCAGTATTTT.

The chain is built from TRBV7-8 and TRBJ2-1; the match to TRBD2 covers 11 bases. Germline loops: CDR1 SGHVS, CDR2 FQNEAQ. This CDR3 is 17 amino acids long. V dropped 5 bases and J dropped 5; count of bases not matched to a gene: 11. CDR3 in DNA: TGTGCCAGCAGCCTGCTAGCGGGAGGTCGAGTTGACAATGAGCAGTTCTTC. This encodes CASSLLAGGRVDNEQFF.

The gene calls are TRBV28 and TRBJ1-5; maybe TRBD1 (5 bases). CDR3 length equals 18 residues. Germline V gives CDR1 MDHEN, CDR2 SYDVKM. The V and J ends lost 3 bases and 5 bases respectively, with 23 bases between them. DNA of the CDR3: TGTGCCAGCAGTTTGGGGGGAAAAGGCCCAAGGGTGGATCAGCCCCAGCATTTT. Translating it yields CASSLGGKGPRVDQPQHF.

In this sample, this clone turned up once. V gene TRBV5-1 combines with J gene TRBJ2-7, with 9 bases that match TRBD1. In germline, CDR1 is SGHRS, CDR2 YFSETQ. This CDR3 comprises 14 residues. V lost 4 bases, J lost 1 base, and 3 bases stayed unmatched. CDR3 bases: TGCGCCAGCAGCAGGGACAGGGCGTCCTACGAGCAGTACTTC. Residues: CASSRDRASYEQYF.